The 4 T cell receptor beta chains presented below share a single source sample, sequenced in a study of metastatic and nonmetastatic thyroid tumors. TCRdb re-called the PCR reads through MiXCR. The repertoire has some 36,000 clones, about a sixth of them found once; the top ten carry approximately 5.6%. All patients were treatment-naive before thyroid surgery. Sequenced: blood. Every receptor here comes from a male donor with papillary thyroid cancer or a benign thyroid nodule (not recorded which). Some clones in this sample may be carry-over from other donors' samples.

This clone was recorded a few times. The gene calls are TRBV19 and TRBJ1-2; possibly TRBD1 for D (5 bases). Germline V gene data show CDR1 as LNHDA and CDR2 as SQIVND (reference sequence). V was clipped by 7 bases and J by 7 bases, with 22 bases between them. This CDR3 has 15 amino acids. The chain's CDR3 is CASTKQVMVGTGYTF. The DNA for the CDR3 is TGTGCCAGTACCAAACAGGTTATGGTCGGGACTGGCTACACCTTC.

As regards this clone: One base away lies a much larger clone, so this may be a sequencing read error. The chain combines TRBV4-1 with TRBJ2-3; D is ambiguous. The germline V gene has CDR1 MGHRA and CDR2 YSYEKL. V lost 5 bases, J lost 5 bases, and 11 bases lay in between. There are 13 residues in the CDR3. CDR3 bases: TGCGCCAGCAGCTTTCGGCCAGTAGATACGCAGTATTTT. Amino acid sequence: CASSFRPVDTQYF.

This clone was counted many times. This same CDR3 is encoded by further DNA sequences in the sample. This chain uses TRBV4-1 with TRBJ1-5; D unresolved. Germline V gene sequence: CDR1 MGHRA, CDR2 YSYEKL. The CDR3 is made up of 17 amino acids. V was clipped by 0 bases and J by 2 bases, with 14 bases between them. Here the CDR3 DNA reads TGCGCCAGCAGCCAAGATTATCTGGGATCGGGCAATCAGCCCCAGCATTTT. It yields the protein CASSQDYLGSGNQPQHF.

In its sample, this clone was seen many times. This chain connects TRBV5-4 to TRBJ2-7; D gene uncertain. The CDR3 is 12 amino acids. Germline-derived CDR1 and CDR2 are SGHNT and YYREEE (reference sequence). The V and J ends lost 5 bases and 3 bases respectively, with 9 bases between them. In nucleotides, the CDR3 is TGTGCCAGCAGACTCAAATACTACGAGCAGTACTTC. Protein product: CASRLKYYEQYF.